This is a list of T cell receptor beta chains from one sample in a study of beta chain features in type 1 diabetes. The data were produced by immunoSEQ multiplex PCR, yet TCRdb's version contains in-frame clones alone and is incomplete. The table has fewer than 900,000 clones, roughly 15% seen once. Specimen: naive CD4+ T cells from blood. These receptors all come from a woman in her late teens or twenties in good health. Each CDR3 is given with its conserved first and last residue. A D gene is named only where the DNA matches it firmly. Size tells how often a clone was seen (once, few, many) or the class of an expanded clone, and some rows leave it out.

>TRBJ1-2|NA|TRBD1|TRBV5-1
CASSFKGTGLNYGYTF
TGCGCCAGCAGCTTCAAAGGGACAGGTCTTAACTATGGCTACACCTTC
>TRBJ2-1|few|TRBD2|TRBV14
CASSPTAGLETSHEQFF
TGTGCCAGCAGCCCGACGGCGGGACTAGAGACTTCCCATGAGCAGTTCTTC
>TRBJ2-7|few|TRBD2|TRBV6-6
CASSYSREQPYEQYF
TGTGCCAGCAGTTACTCGCGGGAGCAACCCTACGAGCAGTACTTC
>TRBJ2-7|NA|NA|TRBV7-2
CASSLDGRNSYEQYF
TGTGCCAGCAGCCTAGACGGCCGAAATTCCTACGAGCAGTACTTC
>TRBJ2-7|few|NA|TRBV7-9
CASSSDRVYEQYF
TGTGCCAGCAGCTCGGACAGAGTCTACGAGCAGTACTTC
>TRBJ2-3|few|NA|TRBV7-2
CASSLNFAQSDTQYF
TGTGCCAGCAGCTTAAACTTCGCACAGAGCGATACGCAGTATTTT
>TRBJ2-1|few|TRBD2|TRBV7-9
CASSSSGNEQFF
TGTGCCAGCAGCTCTAGCGGGAATGAGCAGTTCTTC
>TRBJ1-5|NA|NA|TRBV7-8
CASSGGNQPQHF
TGTGCCAGCAGCGGGGGCAATCAGCCCCAGCATTTT
>TRBJ2-7|few|TRBD2|TRBV5-4
CASSPQAGAAYEQYF
TGTGCCAGCAGCCCACAAGCGGGAGCCGCCTACGAGCAGTACTTC
>TRBJ1-4|few|TRBD1|TRBV11-2
CASSLEYRGGGEKLFF
TGTGCCAGCAGCTTAGAGTACAGGGGCGGAGGTGAAAAACTGTTTTTT
>TRBJ2-2|few|NA|TRBV5-1
CASSLVVVTNTGELFF
TGCGCCAGCAGCTTGGTGGTGGTCACGAACACCGGGGAGCTGTTTTTT
>TRBJ1-6|few|NA|TRBV27
CASSLYLNSPLHF
TGTGCCAGCAGTTTATACTTGAATTCACCCCTCCACTTT
>TRBJ2-3|few|NA|TRBV6-5
CASRLTHSLGDTQYF
TGTGCCAGCAGATTGACCCATTCCTTGGGGGATACGCAGTATTTT
>TRBJ2-4|NA|NA|TRBV5-1
CASSLGDIQYF
TGCGCCAGCAGCTTGGGGGACATTCAGTACTTC
>TRBJ2-3|NA|TRBD1|TRBV11-2
CASSFGQAQTSTDTQYF
TGTGCCAGCAGCTTCGGACAGGCTCAAACTAGCACAGATACGCAGTATTTT
>TRBJ1-2|NA|TRBD1|TRBV5-4
CASSLEGAGYTF
TGTGCCAGCAGCTTGGAGGGGGCTGGCTACACCTTC
>TRBJ2-1|NA|TRBD2|TRBV5-4
CASSFKSGLAGGPWEQFF
TGTGCCAGCAGCTTCAAATCTGGACTAGCGGGAGGGCCATGGGAGCAGTTCTTC
>TRBJ2-5|few|NA|TRBV7-9
CASSPLETQYF
TGTGCCAGCAGCCCCTTAGAGACCCAGTACTTC
>TRBJ2-5|few|NA|TRBV4-3
CASSQALAAHQETQYF
TGCGCCAGCAGCCAAGCACTTGCGGCACACCAAGAGACCCAGTACTTC
>TRBJ2-2|NA|TRBD2|TRBV4-2
CASSQLLAGDTGELFF
TGTGCCAGCAGCCAGTTACTAGCGGGAGACACCGGGGAGCTGTTTTTT
>TRBJ2-6|NA|NA|TRBV27
CASTTGRTTGANVLTF
TGTGCCAGTACGACGGGCAGGACCACTGGGGCCAACGTCCTGACTTTC
>TRBJ1-4|NA|NA|TRBV5-4
CASSLDLQGGGEKLFF
TGTGCCAGCAGCTTGGATTTACAGGGAGGAGGAGAAAAACTGTTTTTT